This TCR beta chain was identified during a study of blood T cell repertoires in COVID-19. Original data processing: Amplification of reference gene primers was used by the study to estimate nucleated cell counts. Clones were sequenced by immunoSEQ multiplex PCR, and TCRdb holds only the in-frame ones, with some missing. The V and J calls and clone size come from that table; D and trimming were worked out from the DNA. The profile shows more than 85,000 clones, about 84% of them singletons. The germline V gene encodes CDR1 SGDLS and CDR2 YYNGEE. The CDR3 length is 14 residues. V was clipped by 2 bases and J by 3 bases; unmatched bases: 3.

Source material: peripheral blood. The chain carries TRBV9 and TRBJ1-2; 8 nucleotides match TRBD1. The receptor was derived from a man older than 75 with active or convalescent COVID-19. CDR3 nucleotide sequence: TGTGCCAGCAGCGTTGACAGGGGAGACTATGGCTACACCTTC. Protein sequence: CASSVDRGDYGYTF.